These 19 T cell receptor beta chains share one sample of origin, sequenced in a study of PD-1 blockade in mismatch repair-deficient tumors. Sequenced by immunoSEQ multiplex PCR; TCRdb stores in-frame clones only, minus some. The table lists around 100,000 clones, 60% to 85% of them singletons. The starting material was peripheral blood, obtained approximately 14 months after starting pembrolizumab. Every receptor here comes from an adult with mismatch repair-deficient cancer.

The rearrangement joins TRBV6-1 to TRBJ2-1; D is unclear. This CDR3 is 13 amino acids long. Trimming pared 4 bases from V and 9 bases from J, leaving 13 bases between. Germline V gene data show CDR1 as MNHNS and CDR2 as SASEGT. The CDR3 reads CASSGVYGIEQFF. The CDR3 DNA sequence: TGTGCCAGCAGTGGGGTTTATGGGATTGAGCAGTTCTTC.

The chain has TRBV7-9 and TRBJ1-2, with D possibly TRBD1 on 5 matching bases. Trimming cost V 7 bases and J 0 bases, with 9 bases left between them. Germline assignment: CDR1 SEHNR and CDR2 FQNEAQ (reference sequence). This CDR3 spans 13 amino acids. CDR3 residues: CASMGDPNYGYTF. The DNA for the CDR3 is TGTGCCAGCATGGGGGACCCTAACTATGGCTACACCTTC.

The gene calls are TRBV7-9 and TRBJ2-7; tentatively, D is TRBD1 (5 bases). V was shortened by 5 bases and J by 4 bases, with 9 bases between the two germline ends. The CDR3 loop spans 12 amino acids. Germline CDR1 reads SEHNR; CDR2 reads FQNEAQ (reference sequence). The CDR3 sequence is CASSDQGYEQYF. Written as DNA, the CDR3 is TGTGCCAGCAGCGACCAGGGTTACGAGCAGTACTTC.

This clone was detected only a few times. This chain connects TRBV25-1 to TRBJ2-7; the D gene is possibly TRBD1 (6 bases). Germline CDR1 is MGHDK and CDR2 is SYGVNS. V was pared by 7 bases and J by 2 bases, with 12 bases between. The CDR3 spans 13 residues. This CDR3 is CASTRDTTYEQYF. In nucleotides, the CDR3 is TGTGCCAGCACCCGGGACACAACCTACGAGCAGTACTTC.

This clone was seen more than once but under ten times. Written as DNA, the CDR3 is TGTGCCAGCGGCGGCCGCACAGATACGCAGTATTTT. Protein: CASGGRTDTQYF. V gene TRBV7-2 combines with J gene TRBJ2-3; D is uncertain. The V and J ends lost 8 bases and 1 base respectively, with 7 bases between them. The CDR3 runs to 12 residues. Germline assignment: CDR1 SGHTA and CDR2 FQGNSA. The full variable domain, in which reference TRBV7-2 and TRBJ2-3 provide the parts outside the CDR3, is GAGVSQSPSNKVTEKGKDVELRCDPISGHTALYWYRQSLGQGLEFLIYFQGNSAPDKSGLPSDRFSAERTGGSVSTLTIQRTQQEDSAVYLCASGGRTDTQYFGPGTRLTVL.

This clone was detected a few times. This chain links TRBV5-6 with TRBJ2-3, with D maybe TRBD1 (6 bases). V was cut by 2 bases and J by 8 bases, with 18 bases left in between. The germline gives CDR1 SGHDT, CDR2 YYEEEE. The CDR3 totals 15 residues. The CDR3 region is CASSLEGRGSGTQYF. DNA of the CDR3: TGTGCCAGCAGCTTAGAGGGTAGGGGGTCAGGTACGCAGTATTTT. The full variable domain, its missing parts supplied by reference TRBV5-6 and TRBJ2-3, is DAGVTQSPTHLIKTRGQQVTLRCSPKSGHDTVSWYQQALGQGPQFIFQYYEEEERQRGNFPDRFSGHQFPNYSSELNVNALLLGDSALYLCASSLEGRGSGTQYFGPGTRLTVL.

This chain uses TRBV19 with TRBJ2-7; 7 positions match TRBD2. The junction had 4 bases not matched to a gene; V was cut back by 4 bases and J by 4 bases. CDR3 length: 13 amino acids. From germline, CDR1 is LNHDA and CDR2 SQIVND (reference sequence). The CDR3 reads CASSTGGTYEQYF. The CDR3 DNA is TGTGCCAGTAGTACGGGGGGAACTTACGAGCAGTACTTC.

The chain carries TRBV7-2 and TRBJ2-2; D is unresolved. Per germline, CDR1 SGHTA and CDR2 FQGNSA. Trimming pared 1 base from V and 6 bases from J, leaving 6 bases between. The CDR3 totals 13 residues. The CDR3 reads CASSLVFPGELFF. The CDR3 DNA is TGTGCCAGCAGCTTAGTTTTTCCCGGGGAGCTGTTTTTT.

CDR3 DNA sequence: TGTGCCAGCAGCCCTGTACATGAGCAGTTCTTC. Its protein is CASSPVHEQFF. The V call is TRBV2, the J call TRBJ2-1; D is undetermined. Germline CDR1 SNHLY, CDR2 FYNNEI. This CDR3 spans 11 amino acids. V lost 6 bases and J 8 bases, leaving 8 bases between the germline ends.

This chain links TRBV30 with TRBJ1-4; tentative D call: TRBD1 (6 bases). Germline-derived CDR1 and CDR2 are GTSNPN and SVGIG (reference sequence). V was shortened by 1 base and J by 0 bases, with 6 bases between the two germline ends. The CDR3 runs 14 residues. CDR3 residues: CAWSAGATNEKLFF. DNA of the CDR3: TGTGCCTGGAGTGCAGGGGCAACTAATGAAAAACTGTTTTTT.

J is TRBJ2-1 and V is TRBV5-1, with 8 bases that match TRBD1. CDR3 length equals 13 residues. Losses at the gene ends were 4 bases for V and 5 bases for J; bases not matched to a gene: 2. Germline lookup yields CDR1 SGHRS and CDR2 YFSETQ. CDR3 nucleotides: TGCGCCAGCAGCACGGACAGGGACAATGAGCAGTTCTTC. It translates to CASSTDRDNEQFF.

The chain recombines TRBV5-1 with TRBJ1-3; possibly TRBD1 for D (5 bases). The germline CDR1 and CDR2 sequences are SGHRS and YFSETQ. This CDR3 contains 14 residues. Trimming shortened V by 4 bases and J by 2 bases, and 10 bases separated the two germline ends. The CDR3 DNA sequence: TGCGCCAGCAGCCTGGACAACCCTGGAAACACCATATATTTT. Its protein is CASSLDNPGNTIYF.

The rearrangement joins TRBV6-1 to TRBJ2-3; maybe TRBD1 (7 bases). The germline CDR1 and CDR2 sequences are MNHNS and SASEGT. Trimming removed 5 bases at V and 2 bases at J, with 11 bases between. This CDR3 region has 14 residues. CDR3 sequence reads: CASSRGTDTDTQYF. The DNA of the CDR3 is TGTGCCAGCAGTCGGGGGACAGACACAGATACGCAGTATTTT.

Ten or more counts support this clone. V and J are TRBV7-9 and TRBJ1-1; D is unclear. Looked up from germline, CDR1 is SEHNR and CDR2 is FQNEAQ (reference sequence). The CDR3 has 11 amino acids. V lost 4 bases and J lost 7, with 7 bases in between. This CDR3 is CASSSKGEAFF. The CDR3 coding sequence is TGTGCCAGCAGCTCTAAGGGTGAAGCTTTCTTT.

The chain joins TRBV19 to TRBJ1-5, with a possible D match to TRBD1 (6 bases). Trimming left V 3 bases short and J 0 bases short, with 24 bases between. This CDR3 contains 20 residues. From germline, CDR1 is LNHDA and CDR2 SQIVND (reference sequence). CDR3 bases: TGTGCCAGTAGTATTAAAAGAAGGCAGGGGAGGTATTATAGCAATCAGCCCCAGCATTTT. Encoded protein: CASSIKRRQGRYYSNQPQHF.

This clone was counted a few times. The rearrangement joins TRBV4-3 to TRBJ2-7, with D tentatively TRBD2 (6 bases). Germline assignment: CDR1 LGHNA and CDR2 YSLEER. V was pared by 0 bases and J by 7 bases, with 13 bases between. This CDR3 spans 14 amino acids. Here the CDR3 DNA reads TGCGCCAGCAGCCAAGAAACGGGACTCCGGGAGCAGTACTTC. It translates to CASSQETGLREQYF.

The V call is TRBV29-1, the J call TRBJ2-1, with a weak D call TRBD1 (6 bases). From germline, CDR1 is SQVTM and CDR2 ANQGSEA. The CDR3 is 13 residues long. Trimming cost V 3 bases and J 7 bases, with 13 bases left between them. The CDR3 bases are TGCAGCGTTGACTATGGGGGCGTTAATGAGCAGTTCTTC. Its translation: CSVDYGGVNEQFF.

This clone has a handful of counts. The chain couples TRBV7-6 to TRBJ2-3; D is unresolved. This CDR3 spans 14 amino acids. Trimming cost V 4 bases and J 2 bases, with 10 bases left between them. Germline V gene lookup returns CDR1 SGHVS and CDR2 FNYEAQ. DNA for the CDR3: TGTGCCAGCAGCTCCCAACCTAACACAGATACGCAGTATTTT. Encoded protein: CASSSQPNTDTQYF. The full variable domain, with the rest looked up from reference TRBV7-6 and TRBJ2-3, is GAGVSQSPRYKVTKRGQDVALRCDPISGHVSLYWYRQALGQGPEFLTYFNYEAQQDKSGLPNDRFSAERPEGSISTLTIQRTEQRDSAMYRCASSSQPNTDTQYFGPGTRLTVL.

CDR3 sequence (DNA): TGTGCCAGCAGTTTAAAGGGGTTTACCTACGAGCAGTACTTC. Its translation: CASSLKGFTYEQYF. This chain links TRBV27 with TRBJ2-7, with D tentatively TRBD1 (5 bases). CDR3 length: 14 amino acids. The V gene lost 2 bases and the J gene lost 2 bases, with 10 bases spanning the gap. In germline, CDR1 is MNHEY, CDR2 SMNVEV (reference sequence).